Sequencing of this T cell receptor beta chain was carried out in a study of cytomegalovirus exposure and HLA in healthy donors. Study-level results: Donors were assumed by presence/absence analyses to have roughly uniform sequencing depth. About 87% or about 30% of the time was how often most TCR beta V segments were productive, according to an earlier analysis. The number of N-insertions in an Asian-associated ancestry cluster was reportedly below the 666-donor mean in a later analysis.

Comment on this clone: Its antigen is undetermined.

The CDR3 has 14 residues. V was clipped by 5 bases and J by 8 bases; unmatched bases: 11. Germline-derived CDR1 and CDR2 are MNHNS and SASEGT. Researchers ran the PCR with 60 Vbeta and 13 Jbeta primers. This table comes from immunoSEQ multiplex PCR, and its TCRdb copy is limited to in-frame clones, with some not included. The sample consists of about 160,000 clones, around four fifths of them appearing once. The donors gave bone marrow, and they were healthy. Sequencing was carried out using PBMCs. V gene TRBV6-1 combines with J gene TRBJ1-2; 7 nucleotides align to TRBD1. The clonotype comes from a woman aged 25-40 years in good health and CMV-seronegative. The DNA for the CDR3 is TGTGCCAGCAGTCCCAGGACAGGACTGTACGGCTACACCTTC. Translated: CASSPRTGLYGYTF.